The present entry profiles one T cell receptor (beta chain) with its context. This entry comes from a study of cytomegalovirus exposure and HLA in healthy donors. V was trimmed by 7 bases and J by 8 bases, leaving 24 bases between them. The germline V gene has CDR1 MNHEY and CDR2 SMNVEV (reference sequence). The CDR3 totals 17 residues. The study ran its PCR with 60 Vbeta and 13 Jbeta primers. This table comes from immunoSEQ multiplex PCR, and its TCRdb copy is limited to in-frame clones, with some not included. The sample contains roughly 150,000 clones, around 86% of which appear only once. V is TRBV27 and J is TRBJ1-6, with D tentatively TRBD1 (5 bases). The clonotype comes from a male donor in good health and CMV-seronegative. Sequencing was carried out using PBMCs. CDR3 in amino acids: CASNPGWNGMDDSPLHF. CDR3 in DNA: TGTGCCAGCAACCCAGGGTGGAACGGAATGGACGATTCACCCCTCCACTTT.